This entry lists 27 T cell receptor beta chains sequenced from one sample in a study of cytomegalovirus exposure and HLA in healthy donors. The PCR was carried out with 60 Vbeta primers and 13 Jbeta primers. TCRdb's table, derived via immunoSEQ multiplex PCR, lists solely in-frame clones and lacks some. Here the sample spans approximately 120,000 clones, around four fifths being singletons. Specimen: PBMCs. The receptors originated from a woman aged 45-65 years in good health and CMV-seropositive.

This clone appeared a few times. The rearrangement joins TRBV6-5 to TRBJ1-2; 8 nucleotides line up with TRBD1. This CDR3 has 14 residues. V lost 6 bases and J lost 7; bases outside the gene matches: 10. CDR1 MNHEY and CDR2 SVGAGI come from the germline V gene. The CDR3 loop is CASSRFGQGSGYTF. In nucleotides, the CDR3 is TGTGCCAGCAGCCGGTTTGGACAGGGCTCTGGCTACACCTTC.

The rearrangement joins TRBV5-1 to TRBJ1-1, with unresolved D. Germline V gene data show CDR1 as SGHRS and CDR2 as YFSETQ. The CDR3 has 13 residues. V lost 0 bases and J 11 bases, leaving 14 bases between the germline ends. The CDR3 bases are TGCGCCAGCAGCTTGGACCGGGGAAATTGCGCTTTCTTT. Translated: CASSLDRGNCAFF.

This sequence joins TRBV7-2 and TRBJ2-5, with 7 bases that match TRBD1. Germline trimming cut 4 bases from V and 7 bases from J; bases unmatched to any gene: 9. The CDR3 contains 14 residues. Germline CDR1 reads SGHTA; CDR2 reads FQGNSA. In DNA, the CDR3 is TGTGCCAGCAGCTCCCGACGAGAGGGGGCGACCCAGTACTTC. The encoded protein is CASSSRREGATQYF.

This clone appeared a few times. The CDR3 reads CASSGVAASYEQYF. The CDR3 DNA sequence: TGTGCCAGCAGCGGTGTAGCGGCATCCTACGAGCAGTACTTC. The chain uses TRBV13 and TRBJ2-7, with D maybe TRBD2 (6 bases). Trimming took 5 bases from V and 1 from J, leaving 12 bases between them. This CDR3 has 14 amino acids. Germline assignment: CDR1 PRHDT and CDR2 FYEKMQ (reference sequence). The full variable domain, rest sourced from reference TRBV13 and TRBJ2-7, is AAGVIQSPRHLIKEKRETATLKCYPIPRHDTVYWYQQGPGQDPQFLISFYEKMQSDKGSIPDRFSAQQFSDYHSELNMSSLELGDSALYFCASSGVAASYEQYFGPGTRLTVT.

The chain combines TRBV5-1 with TRBJ1-2, with D maybe TRBD1 (6 bases). The ends were cut back, 0 bases at V and 8 bases at J, with 14 bases in the middle. Germline CDR1 reads SGHRS; CDR2 reads YFSETQ. The CDR3 sequence is 14 residues long. Here the CDR3 DNA reads TGCGCCAGCAGCTTGGAGGCAGGGGAAGAGGGCTACACCTTC. Its protein is CASSLEAGEEGYTF.

The rearrangement joins TRBV5-6 to TRBJ2-5; TRBD2 is a possible D gene (5 bases). Looked up from germline, CDR1 is SGHDT and CDR2 is YYEEEE. This CDR3 comprises 13 residues. V dropped 1 base and J dropped 3 bases, with 7 bases sitting between them. CDR3 DNA: TGTGCCAGCAGCTTGCCCGGGAAAGAGACCCAGTACTTC. Its protein product is CASSLPGKETQYF. Full variable domain (outside the CDR3, taken from reference TRBV5-6 and TRBJ2-5): DAGVTQSPTHLIKTRGQQVTLRCSPKSGHDTVSWYQQALGQGPQFIFQYYEEEERQRGNFPDRFSGHQFPNYSSELNVNALLLGDSALYLCASSLPGKETQYFGPGTRLLVL.

J is TRBJ2-3 and V is TRBV4-3, with 7 bases aligning to TRBD2. The CDR3 consists of 16 residues. Per the germline V gene, CDR1 is LGHNA and CDR2 is YSLEER. Trimming at V came to 1 base and at J to 4 bases, leaving 8 bases not matched to a gene. CDR3 DNA sequence: TGCGCCAGCAGCCAAGGGTGGGGGGGGGTCTCAGATACGCAGTATTTT. Translation: CASSQGWGGVSDTQYF.

V usage is TRBV10-3 and J usage is TRBJ2-7, with 10 nucleotides matching TRBD1. The CDR3 is made up of 17 amino acids. Trimming cost V 0 bases and J 6 bases; bases outside gene matches: 11. Germline CDR1 reads ENHRY; CDR2 reads SYGVKD. The CDR3 DNA sequence: TGTGCCATCAGTGAGTCGACTAGAGACAGGGGGCGAGGCGAGCAGTACTTC. Translation gives CAISESTRDRGRGEQYF.

CDR3 DNA sequence: TGTGCCATCAAGCCACAGGGTCCCTATGGCTACACCTTC. The encoded protein is CAIKPQGPYGYTF. The rearrangement joins TRBV10-3 to TRBJ1-2, with D perhaps matching TRBD1 (6 bases). This CDR3 is built from 13 residues. Germline V gives CDR1 ENHRY, CDR2 SYGVKD. The V end lost 7 bases, the J end lost 4 bases, and 13 bases lay between the germline ends.

The genes are TRBV29-1 and TRBJ1-2; tentatively, D is TRBD1 (6 bases). This CDR3 has 11 residues. V lost 3 bases to trimming and J lost 7 bases, with 9 bases between them. Germline V CDR1 and CDR2: SQVTM, ANQGSEA. DNA of the CDR3: TGCAGCGTTGAGGGGGCGTTTGGCTACACCTTC. Translation: CSVEGAFGYTF. The full variable domain, completed using reference TRBV29-1 and TRBJ1-2, is SAVISQKPSRDICQRGTSLTIQCQVDSQVTMMFWYRQQPGQSLTLIATANQGSEATYESGFVIDKFPISRPNLTFSTLTVSNMSPEDSSIYLCSVEGAFGYTFGSGTRLTVV.

The V gene is TRBV11-2, the J gene TRBJ1-2, with 10 bases aligning to TRBD1. V lost 5 bases and J lost 9; bases outside the gene matches: 9. The CDR3 loop spans 14 amino acids. CDR1 SGHAT and CDR2 FQNNGV come from the germline V gene. The CDR3 DNA reads TGTGCCAGCAGCACCACGGGACAGGGGCGTCGCTACACCTTC. Protein product: CASSTTGQGRRYTF.

The V and J genes are TRBV10-3 and TRBJ2-7, with 10 bases that match TRBD1. Unmatched junction bases numbered 4, after V lost 6 bases and J lost 2 bases. Germline V lookup: CDR1 ENHRY, CDR2 SYGVKD. The CDR3 runs to 14 residues. This CDR3 reads CAIRGGQGPYEQYF. The CDR3 DNA is TGTGCCATCAGGGGGGGACAGGGGCCCTACGAGCAGTACTTC.

The chain has TRBV19 and TRBJ2-7; tentative D call: TRBD1 (6 bases). There are 13 residues in the CDR3. V was cut by 5 bases and J by 5 bases, with 13 bases left in between. Germline lookup yields CDR1 LNHDA and CDR2 SQIVND (reference sequence). In nucleotides, the CDR3 is TGTGCCAGTAGTGAAGGGGGAAAGGACGAGCAGTACTTC. It yields the protein CASSEGGKDEQYF.

The V call is TRBV19, the J call TRBJ1-5; D call uncertain. The length of the CDR3 is 14 residues. Germline CDR1 LNHDA, CDR2 SQIVND (reference sequence). Trimming removed 3 bases at V and 6 bases at J, with 12 bases between. This chain's CDR3 is CASSIPGMSQPQHF. Written as DNA, the CDR3 is TGTGCCAGTAGTATCCCGGGTATGAGTCAGCCCCAGCATTTT.

The rearrangement links TRBV27 to TRBJ2-3; D not certain. V was cut by 3 bases and J by 4 bases, with 17 bases left in between. The germline CDR1 and CDR2 sequences are MNHEY and SMNVEV (reference sequence). This CDR3 is 16 amino acids long. The CDR3: CASSFLGPSGSDTQYF. CDR3 nucleotides: TGTGCCAGCAGTTTCTTGGGCCCCTCAGGATCAGATACGCAGTATTTT.

Regarding this clone: Compared with germline, one end of the junction differs, possibly owing to a read error. The V gene is TRBV7-9, the J gene TRBJ1-2, with 7 bases lining up with TRBD1. The CDR3 covers 15 residues. Germline assignment: CDR1 SEHNR and CDR2 FQNEAQ (reference sequence). The CDR3 region has the DNA TGTTCCAGCAGCCGCGGACAGGCCTTTAACTATGGCTACACCTTC. It codes for CSSSRGQAFNYGYTF.

The CDR3 protein is CASSIPGQATEAFF. For the CDR3, the DNA is TGCGCCAGCAGCATACCGGGACAGGCGACTGAAGCTTTCTTT. The chain couples TRBV5-1 to TRBJ1-1, with 8 bases that match TRBD1. This CDR3 spans 14 amino acids. V lost 4 bases, J lost 5 bases, and 7 bases stayed unmatched. CDR1 is SGHRS and CDR2 is YFSETQ in the germline V gene.

V and J are TRBV7-9 and TRBJ2-3; perhaps TRBD1 as D (7 bases). Trimming removed 5 bases from V and 3 bases from J, with 12 bases in between. The germline gives CDR1 SEHNR, CDR2 FQNEAQ (reference sequence). The CDR3 consists of 14 residues. CDR3 residues: CASSPQGTTDTQYF. Here the CDR3 DNA reads TGTGCCAGCAGCCCACAGGGGACTACAGATACGCAGTATTTT.

J is TRBJ2-5 and V is TRBV4-1, with 7 bases aligning to TRBD2. This CDR3 is 14 amino acids long. Germline CDR1 reads MGHRA; CDR2 reads YSYEKL. Trimming removed 4 bases from V and 1 base from J; junction bases left unmatched: 3. CDR3 DNA: TGCGCCAGCAGCCGGTCTAGCGGCCAAGAGACCCAGTACTTC. Translated, it gives CASSRSSGQETQYF.

As DNA, the CDR3 is TGTGCCAGCAGCGAGCCGGACGGATCGGGGGAAAAACTGTTTTTT. Translated: CASSEPDGSGEKLFF. The chain carries TRBV13 and TRBJ1-4; D unclear. There are 15 residues in the CDR3. Germline V gene data show CDR1 as PRHDT and CDR2 as FYEKMQ (reference sequence). V shed 5 bases and J shed 8 bases, with 18 bases lying between them.

This chain joins TRBV7-3 and TRBJ2-5, with D tentatively TRBD2 (6 bases). The J call may be in error: the DNA end matches TRBJ2-7 better. There are 15 residues in the CDR3. The germline V gene encodes CDR1 SGHTA and CDR2 FQGTGA. For the CDR3, the DNA is TGTGCCAGCAGCTTGGGGACTGGGGTCACCTACGAGCAGTACTTC. It yields the protein CASSLGTGVTYEQYF.

This chain connects TRBV6-5 to TRBJ1-6, with D unresolved. Trimming shortened V by 0 bases and J by 6 bases, and 9 bases separated the two germline ends. The CDR3 contains 15 residues. The germline CDR1 and CDR2 sequences are MNHEY and SVGAGI. This chain's CDR3 is CASSYSPASNSPLHF. The CDR3 DNA sequence: TGTGCCAGCAGTTACTCTCCAGCGAGTAATTCACCCCTCCACTTT.

The V gene is TRBV7-2, the J gene TRBJ2-3; 9 bases fit TRBD1. This CDR3 is built from 17 residues. The trim removed 6 bases at V and 1 base at J, leaving 11 bases unmatched. Germline V gives CDR1 SGHTA, CDR2 FQGNSA. CDR3 in DNA: TGTGCCAGCAGTCTTGACAGGGGGGAAGGCGGCACAGATACGCAGTATTTT. Protein product: CASSLDRGEGGTDTQYF.

This chain joins TRBV4-2 and TRBJ1-4; D is uncertain. The V gene lost 1 base and the J gene lost 5 bases, with 14 bases spanning the gap. The CDR3 runs to 16 residues. Looked up from germline, CDR1 is LGHNA and CDR2 is YNFKEQ. This chain's CDR3 is CASSQVSGSGNEKLFF. CDR3 DNA sequence: TGTGCCAGCAGCCAAGTTTCGGGGAGCGGGAATGAAAAACTGTTTTTT.

This CDR3 is CASSWGGRGEQYF. CDR3 coding DNA: TGTGCCAGCAGCTGGGGCGGGAGAGGAGAGCAGTACTTC. The chain has TRBV5-4 and TRBJ2-7; 7 nucleotides agree with TRBD2. Germline V gives CDR1 SGHNT, CDR2 YYREEE (reference sequence). The CDR3 runs to 13 residues. The V segment lost 3 bases and the J segment 7 bases; nucleotides outside the gene matches: 7.

The V and J genes are TRBV7-3 and TRBJ2-2, with 8 bases aligning to TRBD1. The CDR3 has 15 residues. J lost 3 bases, V lost 2 bases, and 2 bases had no gene match. Germline CDR1 reads SGHTA; CDR2 reads FQGTGA. The CDR3 loop reads CASSLGQGYTGELFF. CDR3 nucleotide sequence: TGTGCCAGCAGCTTAGGACAGGGCTACACCGGGGAGCTGTTTTTT.

The genes are TRBV7-9 and TRBJ2-7, with a weak D call TRBD2 (6 bases). Germline assignment: CDR1 SEHNR and CDR2 FQNEAQ (reference sequence). Trimming removed 9 bases from V and 2 bases from J, with 11 bases in between. CDR3 size: 12 residues. CDR3 region: CASGVAAYEQYF. The CDR3 DNA follows: TGTGCCAGTGGGGTAGCGGCCTACGAGCAGTACTTC.